Each of the 29 T cell receptor beta chains below was sequenced from the same sample in a study of blood T cell repertoires in COVID-19. Sequencing used immunoSEQ multiplex PCR; TCRdb keeps in-frame clones, though not all of them. The sample has 130,000 to 150,000 clones; about 77% are singletons. Sequenced material: peripheral blood. These receptors came from a man aged 60 to 69 with acute or convalescent COVID-19.

This clone has only a few counts. V usage is TRBV28 and J usage is TRBJ2-1, with 9 bases matching TRBD1. CDR1 and CDR2 (germline): MDHEN, SYDVKM. CDR3 length: 16 amino acids. The trim removed 3 bases at V and 4 bases at J, leaving 7 bases unmatched. CDR3 sequence (DNA): TGTGCCAGCAGTTTTCCGGACAGGGGAAAATACAATGAGCAGTTCTTC. Translation gives CASSFPDRGKYNEQFF.

The chain couples TRBV6-6 to TRBJ2-1, with TRBD1 matching 11 bases. After removal of 5 bases from V and 5 bases from J, the junction contained 20 bases not matched to a gene. Germline CDR1 and CDR2: MNHNY and SVGAGI (reference sequence). The CDR3 runs 20 residues. The CDR3 loop reads CASSPRLGQGAPHTHNEQFF. In nucleotides, the CDR3 is TGTGCCAGCAGTCCCCGGCTAGGACAGGGGGCCCCACACACACACAATGAGCAGTTCTTC.

The J gene is TRBJ2-3, the V gene TRBV21-1; the table assigns TRBD2, which was not confirmed against the DNA. TRBV21-1 is reported as a pseudogene. CDR3 length equals 14 residues. The CDR3 loop is CASSKGLDLDTQYF. The CDR3 DNA sequence: TGTGCCAGCAGCAAGGGACTAGACCTGGATACGCAGTATTTT.

The CDR3 DNA sequence: TGTGCCAGCAGTTACTCGAGTATAGACACTGAAGCTTTCTTT. This encodes CASSYSSIDTEAFF. The chain employs TRBV6-5 and TRBJ1-1; D unresolved. The CDR3 is made up of 14 amino acids. Deletions cut 0 bases from V and 3 bases from J, with 8 bases between. Germline assignment: CDR1 MNHEY and CDR2 SVGAGI.

V is TRBV5-1 and J is TRBJ1-2; D not resolved. This CDR3 is built from 14 residues. V was shortened by 5 bases and J by 0 bases, with 11 bases between the two germline ends. Germline V CDR1 and CDR2: SGHRS, YFSETQ. The CDR3 spells CASSPTNTNYGYTF. The CDR3 DNA reads as TGCGCCAGCAGTCCCACGAACACTAACTATGGCTACACCTTC.

This clone was seen only once. This chain uses TRBV7-6 with TRBJ2-1, with 9 bases fitting TRBD2. The V gene end was trimmed by 7 bases and the J gene end by 0 bases; junction bases not matched to a gene: 4. CDR3 length: 15 residues. From germline, CDR1 is SGHVS and CDR2 FNYEAQ. The CDR3 loop reads CASTLSGSSYNEQFF. CDR3 sequence (DNA): TGTGCCAGCACCCTTAGCGGGAGCTCCTACAATGAGCAGTTCTTC.

This clone was counted only a few times. CDR3 coding DNA: TGTGCCTCCCTGGGGGACACAATCGGGGAGCTGTTTTTT. Translated, it gives CASLGDTIGELFF. This chain uses TRBV25-1 with TRBJ2-2; possible D gene TRBD1, 6 bases. This CDR3 comprises 13 residues. Germline CDR1 reads MGHDK; CDR2 reads SYGVNS. V was shortened by 11 bases and J by 7 bases, with 17 bases between the two germline ends.

This clone was recorded a few times. The chain has TRBV11-2 and TRBJ1-4; D gene unclear. Trimming stripped 1 base from V and 0 bases from J, with 12 bases between. There are 17 residues in the CDR3. Germline CDR1 SGHAT, CDR2 FQNNGV. The CDR3 nucleotides read TGTGCCAGCAGCTTAGTTCCAGGCCCTGCAACTAATGAAAAACTGTTTTTT. Encoded protein: CASSLVPGPATNEKLFF. The full variable domain, rest sourced from reference TRBV11-2 and TRBJ1-4, is EAGVAQSPRYKIIEKRQSVAFWCNPISGHATLYWYQQILGQGPKLLIQFQNNGVVDDSQLPKDRFSAERLKGVDSTLKIQPAKLEDSAVYLCASSLVPGPATNEKLFFGSGTQLSVL.

The V and J genes are TRBV11-3 and TRBJ2-1; TRBD2 is a possible D gene (6 bases). CDR1 and CDR2 from the germline V gene are SGHNT and YENEEA. V gave up 3 bases and J gave up 7 bases, with 10 bases separating them. This CDR3 is 13 amino acids long. The CDR3 DNA sequence: TGTGCCAGCAGCTTTACGGGGGTAAATGAGCAGTTCTTC. This codes for CASSFTGVNEQFF.

This clone was detected only a few times. The genes are TRBV7-8 and TRBJ1-1, with 8 bases identical to TRBD1. CDR3 length: 14 residues. The V gene end was trimmed by 5 bases and the J gene end by 4 bases; junction bases not matched to a gene: 6. The germline CDR1 and CDR2 sequences are SGHVS and FQNEAQ. The CDR3: CASSPWTGSTEAFF. CDR3 bases: TGTGCCAGCAGCCCGTGGACAGGGAGCACTGAAGCTTTCTTT.

The chain links TRBV5-4 to TRBJ2-3; 8 nucleotides align to TRBD1. The CDR3 is 14 amino acids. Per germline, CDR1 SGHNT and CDR2 YYREEE (reference sequence). Trimming removed 6 bases from V and 8 bases from J; junction bases left unmatched: 11. The CDR3 nucleotides are TGTGCCAGCACCCCGGGCAGGGGGCCTGGTACGCAGTATTTT. It specifies CASTPGRGPGTQYF.

This clone was observed once. This rearrangement joins TRBV4-1 to TRBJ1-1; D unresolved. V lost 1 base and J lost 0, with 9 bases in between. Germline CDR1 and CDR2: MGHRA and YSYEKL. CDR3 size: 15 residues. The CDR3: CASSQAFPMNTEAFF. The DNA of the CDR3 is TGCGCCAGCAGCCAAGCTTTCCCTATGAACACTGAAGCTTTCTTT.

The chain carries TRBV4-2 and TRBJ2-3; 11 bases line up with TRBD2. The CDR3 is made up of 13 amino acids. Unmatched junction bases numbered 4, after V lost 6 bases and J lost 8 bases. Germline CDR1 and CDR2: LGHNA and YNFKEQ. CDR3 loop: CASRGTSGGTQYF. The DNA of the CDR3 is TGTGCCAGCAGGGGGACTAGCGGTGGTACGCAGTATTTT.

This clone was seen a few times. V gene TRBV5-1 combines with J gene TRBJ2-3, with D maybe TRBD2 (6 bases). Germline CDR1 SGHRS, CDR2 YFSETQ. The CDR3 is 17 residues long. Trimming took 0 bases from V and 2 from J, leaving 16 bases between them. CDR3 region: CASSLAGGVPNTDTQYF. Here the CDR3 DNA reads TGCGCCAGCAGCTTGGCGGGCGGGGTCCCCAACACAGATACGCAGTATTTT.

The chain employs TRBV6-4 and TRBJ2-1; D unclear. The CDR3 length is 15 residues. Trimming cost V 4 bases and J 0 bases, with 10 bases left between them. Germline V gene sequence: CDR1 MRHNA, CDR2 SNTAGT. In DNA form, the CDR3 reads TGTGCCAGCAGTGGTAGAGGTGGCTCCTACAATGAGCAGTTCTTC. It codes for CASSGRGGSYNEQFF.

The rearrangement uses TRBV11-2 and TRBJ2-3; D may be TRBD1 (5 bases). The germline gives CDR1 SGHAT, CDR2 FQNNGV. V was pared by 5 bases and J by 7 bases, with 10 bases between. The CDR3 has 12 amino acids. The CDR3 reads CASSPQGYTQYF. The CDR3 region has the DNA TGTGCCAGCAGCCCTCAGGGTTATACGCAGTATTTT.

The V call is TRBV6-5, the J call TRBJ2-1; 7 bases line up with TRBD2. CDR1 is MNHEY, CDR2 SVGAGI, per germline. The CDR3 has 15 amino acids. Trimming took 2 bases from V and 1 from J; bases not matched to a gene: 2. The CDR3 DNA reads TGTGCCAGCAGTTACGGGGGGGATTCCTACAATGAGCAGTTCTTC. The encoded protein is CASSYGGDSYNEQFF.

A remark on this clone: The identical CDR3 is also encoded by other nucleotide sequences in the sample. The gene calls are TRBV3-1 (or the pseudogene TRBV3-2) and TRBJ2-7; 10 bases match TRBD2. With V trimmed by 1 base and J by 1 base, 4 bases remained unmatched. The CDR3 runs 16 residues. Germline CDR1 and CDR2: LGHDT and YNNKEL (reference sequence). Here the CDR3 reads CASSQGVAGGSYEQYF. The CDR3 DNA reads as TGTGCCAGCAGCCAAGGAGTAGCGGGAGGTTCCTACGAGCAGTACTTC.

The CDR3 DNA is TGTGCCAGCACCTTACAGGGGGCGATGGAGACCCAGTACTTC. Translation gives CASTLQGAMETQYF. The gene calls are TRBV6-5 and TRBJ2-5; 9 bases line up with TRBD1. The J segment lost 5 bases and the V segment lost 7 bases, leaving 8 bases of the junction unmatched. CDR3 length: 14 amino acids. Germline CDR1 MNHEY, CDR2 SVGAGI.

In this sample, this clone turned up a few times. The V gene is TRBV3-1 (or the pseudogene TRBV3-2), the J gene TRBJ2-5, with TRBD1 matching 7 bases. Looked up from germline, CDR1 is LGHDT and CDR2 is YNNKEL (reference sequence). CDR3 length: 16 amino acids. J gave up 5 bases and V 0 bases, and 9 bases lay outside the gene matches. Here the CDR3 DNA reads TGTGCCAGCAGCCAAGATGGGGGCAGGGGGTACGAGACCCAGTACTTC. It yields the protein CASSQDGGRGYETQYF.

This sequence joins TRBV6-5 and TRBJ2-6, with 7 bases aligning to TRBD1. This CDR3 region has 16 residues. Unmatched junction bases numbered 4, after V lost 1 base and J lost 4 bases. Germline V lookup: CDR1 MNHEY, CDR2 SVGAGI. CDR3 nucleotides: TGTGCCAGCAGTTACTGGACAGGTTACGGGGCCAACGTCCTGACTTTC. Its protein product is CASSYWTGYGANVLTF.

The chain employs TRBV6-2 or TRBV6-3 and TRBJ1-1; D unclear. This CDR3 has 14 amino acids. Trimming took 3 bases from V and 4 from J, leaving 12 bases between them. The germline V gene encodes CDR1 MNHEY and CDR2 SVGEGT. The CDR3 is CASSYVTGSTEAFF. CDR3 nucleotide sequence: TGTGCCAGCAGTTATGTGACCGGGAGCACTGAAGCTTTCTTT.

The chain joins TRBV14 to TRBJ2-1, with a tentative D call TRBD2 (5 bases). This CDR3 has 13 amino acids. Trimming left V 4 bases short and J 6 bases short, with 10 bases between. Germline-derived CDR1 and CDR2 are SGHDN and FVKESK. CDR3 in DNA: TGTGCCAGCAGCCGAGGGAGAATCAATGAGCAGTTCTTC. It is translated as CASSRGRINEQFF.

J is TRBJ2-2 and V is TRBV7-9; 8 positions match TRBD1. Trimming at V came to 3 bases and at J to 4 bases, leaving 4 bases not matched to a gene. Germline V gene data show CDR1 as SEHNR and CDR2 as FQNEAQ (reference sequence). The CDR3 covers 15 residues. DNA for the CDR3: TGTGCCAGCAGCTTGACAGGGGCGGTCACCGGGGAGCTGTTTTTT. Protein: CASSLTGAVTGELFF.

In its sample, this clone was seen a few times. The rearrangement joins TRBV7-6 to TRBJ1-1, with D hard to call. This CDR3 contains 14 residues. The V end lost 6 bases, the J end lost 2 bases, and 13 bases lay between the germline ends. Looked up from germline, CDR1 is SGHVS and CDR2 is FNYEAQ. The CDR3 DNA is TGTGCCAGCAGACCAGGACTGAGAAACACTGAAGCTTTCTTT. Amino acid sequence: CASRPGLRNTEAFF.

V is TRBV2 and J is TRBJ1-5, with a tentative D call TRBD1 (6 bases). Germline CDR1 is SNHLY and CDR2 is FYNNEI. The CDR3 has 16 amino acids. V was clipped by 7 bases and J by 5 bases, with 21 bases between them. CDR3 region: CASKRRQGISYQPQHF. The CDR3 coding sequence is TGTGCCAGCAAGCGTCGGCAGGGGATCAGCTATCAGCCCCAGCATTTT.

The V and J genes are TRBV19 and TRBJ2-3; 8 bases line up with TRBD2. Germline V gene data show CDR1 as LNHDA and CDR2 as SQIVND (reference sequence). This CDR3 spans 16 amino acids. Germline trimming cut 3 bases from V and 4 bases from J; bases unmatched to any gene: 9. The CDR3 region has the DNA TGTGCCAGTAGTATCGGAACGGGAGGGACCCCAGATACGCAGTATTTT. Translating it yields CASSIGTGGTPDTQYF. Variable domain in full (rest from reference TRBV19 and TRBJ2-3): DGGITQSPKYLFRKEGQNVTLSCEQNLNHDAMYWYRQDPGQGLRLIYYSQIVNDFQKGDIAEGYSVSREKKESFPLTVTSAQKNPTAFYLCASSIGTGGTPDTQYFGPGTRLTVL.

This chain's CDR3 is CASSQQGPDGYTF. CDR3 sequence (DNA): TGCGCCAGCAGCCAACAGGGACCGGACGGCTACACCTTC. The chain uses TRBV5-1 and TRBJ1-2; D possibly corresponds to TRBD1 (6 bases). Trimming left V 4 bases short and J 8 bases short, with 15 bases between. Germline V CDR1 and CDR2: SGHRS, YFSETQ. The CDR3 is made up of 13 amino acids.

This sequence joins TRBV11-2 and TRBJ2-7; 9 bases are a match to TRBD2. The V segment lost 4 bases and the J segment 7 bases; nucleotides outside the gene matches: 11. The CDR3 has 15 residues. The germline CDR1 and CDR2 sequences are SGHAT and FQNNGV. For the CDR3, the DNA is TGTGCCAGCAGCTCAAGTAGCGGGAGATCGTCGGAGCAGTACTTC. Encoded protein: CASSSSSGRSSEQYF.